This TCR beta chain was observed in a study of control samples from healthy donors and cancer patients. The CDR3 extends over 19 amino acids. J gave up 0 bases and V 5 bases, and 10 bases lay outside the gene matches. CDR1 PRHDT and CDR2 FYEKMQ come from the germline V gene (reference sequence). TCRdb's table, derived via immunoSEQ multiplex PCR, lists solely in-frame clones and lacks some. The data show 150,000 or so clones, over 90% seen once. The sequencing input was PBMCs. The J gene is TRBJ1-6, the V gene TRBV13; TRBD1 matches 10 bases. The sequence derives from a man in his sixties with colorectal cancer. CDR3 in amino acids: CASSGRDRGVSSYNSPLHF. The CDR3, as DNA: TGTGCCAGCAGCGGCCGGGACAGGGGTGTCAGCTCCTATAATTCACCCCTCCACTTT.